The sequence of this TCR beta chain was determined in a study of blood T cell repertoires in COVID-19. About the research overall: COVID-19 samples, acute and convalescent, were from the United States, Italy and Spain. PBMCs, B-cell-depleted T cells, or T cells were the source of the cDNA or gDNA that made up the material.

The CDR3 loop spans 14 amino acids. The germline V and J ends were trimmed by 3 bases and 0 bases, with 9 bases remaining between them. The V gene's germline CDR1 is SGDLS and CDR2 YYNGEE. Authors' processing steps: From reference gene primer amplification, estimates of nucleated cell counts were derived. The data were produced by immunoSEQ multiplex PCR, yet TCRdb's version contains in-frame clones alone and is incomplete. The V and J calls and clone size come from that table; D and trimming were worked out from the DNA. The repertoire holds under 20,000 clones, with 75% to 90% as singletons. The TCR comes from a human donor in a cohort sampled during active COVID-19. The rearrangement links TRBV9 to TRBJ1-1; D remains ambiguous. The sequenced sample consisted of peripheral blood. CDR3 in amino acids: CASSAGSMNTEAFF. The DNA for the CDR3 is TGTGCCAGCAGCGCGGGTTCGATGAACACTGAAGCTTTCTTT. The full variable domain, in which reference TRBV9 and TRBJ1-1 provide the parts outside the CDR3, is DSGVTQTPKHLITATGQRVTLRCSPRSGDLSVYWYQQSLDQGLQFLIQYYNGEERAKGNILERFSAQQFPDLHSELNLSSLELGDSALYFCASSAGSMNTEAFFGQGTRLTVV.